Here is one TCR beta chain with its context. This table comes from immunoSEQ multiplex PCR, and its TCRdb copy is limited to in-frame clones, with some not included. The table includes millions of clones, approximately 95% detected once. The data were taken from a study of shared clonotypes between healthy human individuals. The specimen sequenced was naive CD4+ T cells sorted from blood. Indicated subset: CD45RA+ positively selected. The clonotype comes from a man in his late teens or twenties in good health.

The CDR3 sequence is CASSQDKASYNEQFF. DNA for the CDR3: TGCGCCAGCAGCCAAGATAAGGCCAGCTACAATGAGCAGTTCTTC. J is TRBJ2-1 and V is TRBV4-3; D is unclear. The CDR3 has 15 amino acids. The V gene's germline CDR1 is LGHNA and CDR2 YSLEER. Trimming pared 0 bases from V and 3 bases from J, leaving 9 bases between.